The 10 T cell receptor beta chains below all came from one sample that was sequenced in a study of PD-L1 blockade in urothelial cancer. Sample time point: peripheral blood 6 weeks after treatment start. Sequencing was performed with immunoSEQ multiplex PCR; in TCRdb, only in-frame clones are kept and a portion is missing. The data contain some 41,000 clones, approximately 81% of them seen just once; the ten biggest clones take up over 2.5%. Sample: PBMCs, taken around atezolizumab (anti-PD-L1) treatment. The origin of the receptors is a man in his 70s with urothelial cancer.

The rearrangement links TRBV4-1 to TRBJ1-1, with no clear D. The length of the CDR3 is 14 residues. Looked up from germline, CDR1 is MGHRA and CDR2 is YSYEKL. Between the trimmed V and J ends, which lost 0 bases and 8 bases, there was a span of 13 bases. The CDR3 here is CASSQDAGRLEAFF. The CDR3 coding sequence is TGCGCCAGCAGCCAAGATGCAGGTAGGTTAGAAGCTTTCTTT.

The CDR3 nucleotides read TGTGCCAGCAGCTTTCTTAGGGAGAGGGCACCCAATGAGCAGTTCTTC. It specifies CASSFLRERAPNEQFF. The chain is built from TRBV11-1 and TRBJ2-1; D is possibly TRBD2 (5 bases). The CDR3 is 16 residues long. V was shortened by 3 bases and J by 6 bases, with 18 bases between the two germline ends. Germline CDR1 SGHAT, CDR2 FQDESV (reference sequence).

This clone was counted a few times. This sequence joins TRBV4-1 and TRBJ2-1, with 12 bases that match TRBD2. The CDR3 covers 17 residues. Germline V gives CDR1 MGHRA, CDR2 YSYEKL. The junction had 5 bases not matched to a gene; V was cut back by 3 bases and J by 2 bases. CDR3 in DNA: TGCGCCAGCAGCCAGACACTAGCGGGAGGAGCCTACAATGAGCAGTTCTTC. This encodes CASSQTLAGGAYNEQFF.

The chain combines TRBV18 with TRBJ1-5; tentatively, D is TRBD1 (5 bases). Germline values: CDR1 KGHSH, CDR2 LQKENI. The CDR3 extends over 15 amino acids. V lost 3 bases to trimming and J lost 1 base, with 10 bases between them. In DNA form, the CDR3 reads TGTGCCAGCTCACCGATCAGGGAAAGCAATCAGCCCCAGCATTTT. Protein product: CASSPIRESNQPQHF.

The rearrangement uses TRBV7-9 and TRBJ2-1; 10 nucleotides align to TRBD2. Germline CDR1 reads SEHNR; CDR2 reads FQNEAQ (reference sequence). After removal of 5 bases from V and 3 bases from J, the junction contained 10 bases not matched to a gene. This CDR3 comprises 17 residues. The CDR3 DNA follows: TGTGCCAGCAGCCCCCTAGCGGGAGAGGAGAACTACAATGAGCAGTTCTTC. It specifies CASSPLAGEENYNEQFF.

The J gene is TRBJ2-5, the V gene TRBV29-1; 9 bases are a match to TRBD2. There are 15 residues in the CDR3. Losses at the gene ends were 0 bases for V and 9 bases for J; bases not matched to a gene: 11. The germline V gene encodes CDR1 SQVTM and CDR2 ANQGSEA. CDR3 loop: CSVEDRVAGASAQYF. The CDR3 DNA sequence: TGCAGCGTTGAAGATCGGGTAGCGGGAGCCTCGGCCCAGTACTTC.

The V call is TRBV5-1, the J call TRBJ2-4; no clear D gene. Germline loops: CDR1 SGHRS, CDR2 YFSETQ. The CDR3 is 16 residues long. The V end was cut by 0 bases, the J end by 0 bases, with 10 bases between. Written as DNA, the CDR3 is TGCGCCAGCAGCTTGGCTGGGCGTCTAGCCAAAAACATTCAGTACTTC. Its translation: CASSLAGRLAKNIQYF.

This chain connects TRBV5-1 to TRBJ1-3, with TRBD1 matching 10 bases. The CDR3 runs to 14 residues. The V gene's germline CDR1 is SGHRS and CDR2 YFSETQ. Trimming at V came to 4 bases and at J to 8 bases, leaving 6 bases not matched to a gene. The CDR3 nucleotides are TGCGCCAGCAGCCCGGGACAGGGGCTTGACACCATATATTTT. As protein: CASSPGQGLDTIYF.

Comment on this clone: The sample carries other DNA sequences with the same CDR3. J is TRBJ2-5 and V is TRBV5-1, with D unclear. Between the trimmed V and J ends, which lost 0 bases and 2 bases, there was a span of 5 bases. Germline V lookup: CDR1 SGHRS, CDR2 YFSETQ. The CDR3 has 13 residues. The CDR3 reads CASSLDTQETQYF. The CDR3 DNA is TGCGCCAGCAGCTTGGACACGCAAGAGACCCAGTACTTC.

This clone was seen only a few times. J is TRBJ2-2 and V is TRBV27; TRBD1 agrees at 8 bases. CDR1 and CDR2 from the germline V gene are MNHEY and SMNVEV (reference sequence). This CDR3 comprises 16 residues. Trimming at V came to 4 bases and at J to 5 bases, leaving 9 bases not matched to a gene. The CDR3 sequence: CASSSGTGRGTGELFF. The CDR3 DNA reads TGTGCCAGCAGTTCAGGGACAGGCCGGGGAACCGGGGAGCTGTTTTTT.